This TCR beta chain was retrieved from a study of regulatory T cells in long-lasting Graves disease. Findings of the study overall: Newly diagnosed patients shared more than 750 public clonotypes; persistent patients shared about 2,500.

Germline V gene lookup returns CDR1 LNHDA and CDR2 SQIVND (reference sequence). This CDR3 has 13 amino acids. The V segment lost 9 bases and the J segment 6 bases; nucleotides outside the gene matches: 9. Sequencing libraries for TCR beta were prepared with iRepertoire HTBI primers and Arm-PCR of CDR3 regions. TCRdb reprocessed the multiplex PCR reads with MiXCR, giving one entry per CDR3 protein. Of some 500,000 distinct CDR3 sequences detected, about 13% appear once; the ten largest clones hold roughly a tenth. Described time point: newly diagnosed GD, antithyroid drugs for less than 3 months. Making the TCR library involved RNA that had been extracted from PBMCs. Graves' disease diagnoses used American Thyroid Association guidelines. This clonotype was seen a few times. Its cognate antigen is unknown. The same sample was also used in a study of T cells in Graves' hyperthyroidism and ophthalmopathy. That source adds: Lactation, pregnancy, other autoimmune disease or uncontrolled infection excluded patients.

The rearrangement joins TRBV19 to TRBJ2-7; 9 bases agree with TRBD2. The TCR originated in a young man with Graves disease. The sequencing used peripheral blood mononuclear cells (PBMCs), collected at new diagnosis, from a patient treated with antithyroid drugs. CDR3 in amino acids: CASRQSGRPEQYF. The CDR3 DNA follows: TGTGCCAGCCGACAGAGCGGGAGGCCCGAGCAGTACTTC.